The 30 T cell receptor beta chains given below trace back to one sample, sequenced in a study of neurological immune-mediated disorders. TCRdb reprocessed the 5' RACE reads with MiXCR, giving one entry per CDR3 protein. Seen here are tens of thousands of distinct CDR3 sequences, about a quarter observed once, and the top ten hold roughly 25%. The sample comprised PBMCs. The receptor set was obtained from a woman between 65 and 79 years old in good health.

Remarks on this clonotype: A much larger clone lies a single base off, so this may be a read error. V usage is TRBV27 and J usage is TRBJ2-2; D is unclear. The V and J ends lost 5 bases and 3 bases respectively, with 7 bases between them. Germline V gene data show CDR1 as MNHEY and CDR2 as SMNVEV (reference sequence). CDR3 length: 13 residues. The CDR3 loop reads CASSPYYTGELFF. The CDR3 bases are TGTGCCAGCAGTCCCTATTACACCGGGGAGCTGTTTTTT.

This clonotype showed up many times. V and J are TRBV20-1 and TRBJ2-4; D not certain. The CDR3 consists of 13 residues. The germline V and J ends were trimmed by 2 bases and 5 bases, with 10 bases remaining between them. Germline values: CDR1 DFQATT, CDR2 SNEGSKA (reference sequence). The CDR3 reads CSARKTGQNIQYF. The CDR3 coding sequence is TGCAGTGCTAGAAAGACGGGCCAAAACATTCAGTACTTC.

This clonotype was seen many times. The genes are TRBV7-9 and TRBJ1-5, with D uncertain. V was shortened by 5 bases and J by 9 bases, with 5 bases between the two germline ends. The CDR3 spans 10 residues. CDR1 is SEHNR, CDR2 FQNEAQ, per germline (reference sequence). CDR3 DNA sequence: TGTGCCAGCAGCACATTGCCCCAGCATTTT. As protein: CASSTLPQHF.

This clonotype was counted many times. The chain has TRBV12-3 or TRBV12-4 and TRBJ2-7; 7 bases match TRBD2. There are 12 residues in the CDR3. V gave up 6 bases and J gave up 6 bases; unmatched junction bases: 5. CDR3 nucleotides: TGTGCCAGCAGCCTCGTAGCGGGCGAGCAGTACTTC. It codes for CASSLVAGEQYF.

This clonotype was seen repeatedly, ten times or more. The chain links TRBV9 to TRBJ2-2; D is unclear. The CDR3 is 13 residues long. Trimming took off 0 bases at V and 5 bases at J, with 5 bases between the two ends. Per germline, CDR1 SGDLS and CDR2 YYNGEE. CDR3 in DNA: TGTGCCAGCAGCGTAGACCAGACCGGGGAGCTGTTTTTT. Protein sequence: CASSVDQTGELFF.

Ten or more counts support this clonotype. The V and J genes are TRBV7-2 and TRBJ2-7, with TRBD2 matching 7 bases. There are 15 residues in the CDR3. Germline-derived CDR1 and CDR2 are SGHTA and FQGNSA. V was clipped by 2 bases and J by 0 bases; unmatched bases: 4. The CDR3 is CASSLLGGSSYEQYF. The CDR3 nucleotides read TGTGCCAGCAGCTTACTGGGCGGGAGCTCCTACGAGCAGTACTTC.

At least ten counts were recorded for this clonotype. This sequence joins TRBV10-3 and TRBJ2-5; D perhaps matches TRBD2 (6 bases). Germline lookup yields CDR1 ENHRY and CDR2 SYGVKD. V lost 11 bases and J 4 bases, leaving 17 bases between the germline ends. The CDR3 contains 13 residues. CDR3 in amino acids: CASGPGSRETQYF. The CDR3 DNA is TGTGCCTCGGGGCCCGGGAGTAGAGAGACCCAGTACTTC.

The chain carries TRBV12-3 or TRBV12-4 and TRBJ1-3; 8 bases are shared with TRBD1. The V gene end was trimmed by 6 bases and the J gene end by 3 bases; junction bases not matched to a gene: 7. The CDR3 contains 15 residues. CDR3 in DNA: TGTGCCAGCAGATCGCAGGGGGCAGGTGGAAACACCATATATTTT. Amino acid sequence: CASRSQGAGGNTIYF.

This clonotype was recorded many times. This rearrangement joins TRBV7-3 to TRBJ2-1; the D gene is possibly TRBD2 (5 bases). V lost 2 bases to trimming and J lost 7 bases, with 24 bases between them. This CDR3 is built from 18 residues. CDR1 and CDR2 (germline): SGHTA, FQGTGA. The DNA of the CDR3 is TGTGCCAGCAGCTTATTGAGGAGGTCCCAGGATACTATTAATGAGCAGTTCTTC. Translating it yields CASSLLRRSQDTINEQFF.

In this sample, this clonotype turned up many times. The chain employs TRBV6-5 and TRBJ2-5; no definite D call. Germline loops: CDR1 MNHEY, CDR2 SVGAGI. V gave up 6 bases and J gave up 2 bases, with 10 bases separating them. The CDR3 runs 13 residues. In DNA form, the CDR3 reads TGTGCCAGCAGAGGTCCAGTACAAGAGACCCAGTACTTC. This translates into CASRGPVQETQYF.

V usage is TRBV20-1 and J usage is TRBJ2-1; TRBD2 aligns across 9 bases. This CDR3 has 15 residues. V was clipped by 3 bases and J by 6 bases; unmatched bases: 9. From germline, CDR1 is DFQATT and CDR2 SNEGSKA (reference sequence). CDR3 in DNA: TGCAGTGCTAGGCGGCTAGCGGGAATCGGCAATGAGCAGTTCTTC. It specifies CSARRLAGIGNEQFF.

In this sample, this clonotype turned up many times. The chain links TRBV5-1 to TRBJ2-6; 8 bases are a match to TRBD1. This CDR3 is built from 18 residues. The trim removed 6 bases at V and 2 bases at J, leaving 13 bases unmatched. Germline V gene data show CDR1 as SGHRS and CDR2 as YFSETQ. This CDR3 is CASTPFPTGAAGANVLTF. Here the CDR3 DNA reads TGCGCCAGCACCCCATTCCCGACAGGGGCGGCTGGGGCCAACGTCCTGACTTTC.

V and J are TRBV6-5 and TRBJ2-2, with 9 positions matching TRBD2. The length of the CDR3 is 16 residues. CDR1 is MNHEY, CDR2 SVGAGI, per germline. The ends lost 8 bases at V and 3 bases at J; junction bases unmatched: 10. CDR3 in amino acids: CASVASGIPYTGELFF. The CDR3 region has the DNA TGTGCCAGCGTCGCTAGCGGGATACCTTACACCGGGGAGCTGTTTTTT.

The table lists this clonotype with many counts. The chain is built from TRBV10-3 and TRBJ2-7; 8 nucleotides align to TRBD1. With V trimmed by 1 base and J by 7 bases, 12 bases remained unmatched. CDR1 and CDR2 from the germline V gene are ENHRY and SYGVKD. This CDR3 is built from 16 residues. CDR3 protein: CAISEFSGQGSKEQYF. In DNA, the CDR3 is TGTGCCATCAGTGAGTTTAGCGGACAGGGCTCTAAGGAGCAGTACTTC.

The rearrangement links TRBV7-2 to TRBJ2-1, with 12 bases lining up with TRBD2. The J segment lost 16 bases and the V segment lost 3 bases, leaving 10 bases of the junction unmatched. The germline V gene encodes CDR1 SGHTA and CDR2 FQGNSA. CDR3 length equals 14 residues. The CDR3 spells CASSFSSGGAGQFF. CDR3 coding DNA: TGTGCCAGCAGCTTCTCTAGCGGGGGGGCCGGTCAATTCTTC.

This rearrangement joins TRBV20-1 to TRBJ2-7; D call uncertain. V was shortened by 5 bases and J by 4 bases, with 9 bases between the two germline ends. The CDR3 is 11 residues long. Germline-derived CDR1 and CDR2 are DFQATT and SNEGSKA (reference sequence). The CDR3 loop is CSAGRLYEQYF. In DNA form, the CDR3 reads TGCAGTGCTGGCAGGTTGTACGAGCAGTACTTC.

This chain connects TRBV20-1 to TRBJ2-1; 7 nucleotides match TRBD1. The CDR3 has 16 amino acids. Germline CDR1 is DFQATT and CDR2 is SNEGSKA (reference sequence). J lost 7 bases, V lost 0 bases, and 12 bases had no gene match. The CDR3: CSARDFRQGVRNEQFF. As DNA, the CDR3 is TGCAGTGCTAGAGATTTCCGCCAGGGGGTTAGAAATGAGCAGTTCTTC.

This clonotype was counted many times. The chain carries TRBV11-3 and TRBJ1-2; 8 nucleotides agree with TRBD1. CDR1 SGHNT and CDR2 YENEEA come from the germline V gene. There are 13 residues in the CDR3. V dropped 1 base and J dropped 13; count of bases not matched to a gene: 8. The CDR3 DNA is TGTGCCAGCAGCTTAGCCCCAAGGACAGGGATCACCTTC. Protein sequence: CASSLAPRTGITF.

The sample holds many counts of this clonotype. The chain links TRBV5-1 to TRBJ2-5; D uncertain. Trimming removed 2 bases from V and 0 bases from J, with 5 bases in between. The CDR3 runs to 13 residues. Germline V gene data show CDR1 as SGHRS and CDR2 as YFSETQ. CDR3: CASSLGYQETQYF. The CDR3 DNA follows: TGCGCCAGCAGCTTAGGGTACCAAGAGACCCAGTACTTC.

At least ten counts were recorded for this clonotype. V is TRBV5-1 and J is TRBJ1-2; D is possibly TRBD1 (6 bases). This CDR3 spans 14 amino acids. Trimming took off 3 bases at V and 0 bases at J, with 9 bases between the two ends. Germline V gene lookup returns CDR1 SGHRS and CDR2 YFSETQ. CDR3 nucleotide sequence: TGCGCCAGCAGCTCGGACAGAACTAACTATGGCTACACCTTC. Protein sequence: CASSSDRTNYGYTF.

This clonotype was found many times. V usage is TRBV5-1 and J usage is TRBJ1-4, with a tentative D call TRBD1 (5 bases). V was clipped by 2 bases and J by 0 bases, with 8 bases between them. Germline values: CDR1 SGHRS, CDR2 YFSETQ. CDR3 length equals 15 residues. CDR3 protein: CASSFGATTNEKLFF. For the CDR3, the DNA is TGCGCCAGCAGCTTTGGGGCGACAACTAATGAAAAACTGTTTTTT. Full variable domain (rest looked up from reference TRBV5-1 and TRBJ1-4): KAGVTQTPRYLIKTRGQQVTLSCSPISGHRSVSWYQQTPGQGLQFLFEYFSETQRNKGNFPGRFSGRQFSNSRSEMNVSTLELGDSALYLCASSFGATTNEKLFFGSGTQLSVL.

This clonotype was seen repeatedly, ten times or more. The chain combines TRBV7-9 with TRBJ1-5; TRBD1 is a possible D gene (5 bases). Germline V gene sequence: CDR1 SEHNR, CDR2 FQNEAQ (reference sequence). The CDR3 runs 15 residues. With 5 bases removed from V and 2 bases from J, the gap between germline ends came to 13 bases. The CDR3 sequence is CASSPAGVGNQPQHF. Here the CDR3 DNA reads TGTGCCAGCAGCCCTGCGGGGGTAGGCAATCAGCCCCAGCATTTT.

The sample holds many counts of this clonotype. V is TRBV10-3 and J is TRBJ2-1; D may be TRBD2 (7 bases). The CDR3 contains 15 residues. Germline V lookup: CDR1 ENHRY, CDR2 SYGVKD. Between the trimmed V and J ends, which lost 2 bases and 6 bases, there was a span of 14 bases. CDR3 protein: CAISERGAHSNEQFF. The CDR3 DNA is TGTGCCATCAGTGAGCGGGGGGCGCATAGCAATGAGCAGTTCTTC.

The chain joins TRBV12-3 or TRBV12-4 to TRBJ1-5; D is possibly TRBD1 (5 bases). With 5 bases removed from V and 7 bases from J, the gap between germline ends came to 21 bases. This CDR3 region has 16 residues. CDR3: CASSLRGGHGGQPQHF. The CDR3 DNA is TGTGCCAGCAGTCTACGCGGGGGTCACGGCGGGCAGCCCCAGCATTTT.

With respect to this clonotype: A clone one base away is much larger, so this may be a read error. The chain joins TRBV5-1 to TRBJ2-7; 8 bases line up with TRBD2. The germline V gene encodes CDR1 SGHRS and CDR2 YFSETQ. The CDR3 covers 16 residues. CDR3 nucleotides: TGCGTCAGCAGCTTGGACCCTAGCGGGCTCGTTGGGGAGCAGTACTTC. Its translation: CVSSLDPSGLVGEQYF.

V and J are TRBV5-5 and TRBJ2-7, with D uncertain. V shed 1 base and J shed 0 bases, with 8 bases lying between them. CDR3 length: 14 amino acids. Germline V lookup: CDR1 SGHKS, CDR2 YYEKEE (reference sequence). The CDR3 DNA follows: TGTGCCAGCAGCTTGTCCCCCTACTCCTACGAGCAGTACTTC. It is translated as CASSLSPYSYEQYF. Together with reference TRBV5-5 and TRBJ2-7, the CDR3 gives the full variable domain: DAGVTQSPTHLIKTRGQQVTLRCSPISGHKSVSWYQQVLGQGPQFIFQYYEKEERGRGNFPDRFSARQFPNYSSELNVNALLLGDSALYLCASSLSPYSYEQYFGPGTRLTVT.

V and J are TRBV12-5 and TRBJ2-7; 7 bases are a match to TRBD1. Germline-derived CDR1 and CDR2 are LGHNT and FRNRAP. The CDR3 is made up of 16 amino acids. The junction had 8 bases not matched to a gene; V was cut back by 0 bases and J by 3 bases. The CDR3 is CASGLVQGFTYYEQYF. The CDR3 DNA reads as TGTGCTAGTGGTTTGGTACAGGGGTTCACTTACTACGAGCAGTACTTC. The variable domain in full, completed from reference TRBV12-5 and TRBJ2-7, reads DARVTQTPRHKVTEMGQEVTMRCQPILGHNTVFWYRQTMMQGLELLAYFRNRAPLDDSGMPKDRFSAEMPDATLATLKIQPSEPRDSAVYFCASGLVQGFTYYEQYFGPGTRLTVT.

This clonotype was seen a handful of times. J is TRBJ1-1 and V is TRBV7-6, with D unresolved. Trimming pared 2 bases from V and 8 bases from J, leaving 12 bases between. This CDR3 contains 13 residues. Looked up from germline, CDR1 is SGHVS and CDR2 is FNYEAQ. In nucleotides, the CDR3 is TGTGCCAGCAGCTTAATGATGGCAAGCGAAGCTTTCTTT. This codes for CASSLMMASEAFF. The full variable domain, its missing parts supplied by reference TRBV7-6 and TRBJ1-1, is GAGVSQSPRYKVTKRGQDVALRCDPISGHVSLYWYRQALGQGPEFLTYFNYEAQQDKSGLPNDRFSAERPEGSISTLTIQRTEQRDSAMYRCASSLMMASEAFFGQGTRLTVV.

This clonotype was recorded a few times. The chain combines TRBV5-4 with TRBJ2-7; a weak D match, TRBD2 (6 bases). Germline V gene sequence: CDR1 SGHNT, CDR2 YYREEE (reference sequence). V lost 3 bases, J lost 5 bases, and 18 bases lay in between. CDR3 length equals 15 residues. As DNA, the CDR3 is TGTGCCAGCAGCTGGCCGAGTGCGGGGTTGGACGAGCAGTACTTC. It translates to CASSWPSAGLDEQYF.

CDR3 nucleotides: TGCAGCGTTCATTCGAAGGGGGGGGGAAACACTGAAGCTTTCTTT. Its protein product is CSVHSKGGGNTEAFF. This chain connects TRBV29-1 to TRBJ1-1; possible D gene TRBD1, 6 bases. Germline V gives CDR1 SQVTM, CDR2 ANQGSEA. V was clipped by 5 bases and J by 2 bases, with 18 bases between them. The CDR3 is 15 residues long.